Following are 32 T cell receptor beta chains from one sample sequenced in a study of blood T cell repertoires in COVID-19. Generated by immunoSEQ multiplex PCR, the TCRdb table keeps only in-frame clones and is missing some. The sample records 100,000 to 150,000 clones, 79% being singletons. The sequencing input was peripheral blood. Source of these receptors: a man between 40 and 49 years old with active or convalescent COVID-19.

This sequence joins TRBV5-1 and TRBJ2-3, with D unresolved. V gave up 5 bases and J gave up 4 bases, with 5 bases separating them. The CDR3 contains 11 residues. Germline V lookup: CDR1 SGHRS, CDR2 YFSETQ. The CDR3 DNA reads as TGCGCCAGCAGTCAGGCAGATACGCAGTATTTT. Amino acids: CASSQADTQYF.

The CDR3 loop reads CASSNWTERSNQPQHF. As DNA, the CDR3 is TGTGCCAGTAGTAACTGGACAGAGCGTAGCAATCAGCCCCAGCATTTT. The chain has TRBV19 and TRBJ1-5; D possibly corresponds to TRBD1 (6 bases). CDR1 is LNHDA and CDR2 is SQIVND in the germline V gene (reference sequence). CDR3 length: 16 residues. The V end lost 4 bases, the J end lost 0 bases, and 13 bases lay between the germline ends.

CDR3 coding DNA: TGCGCCAGCAGCTTAGGACTTTCCTGGGATCAGCCCCAGCATTTT. It codes for CASSLGLSWDQPQHF. The chain is built from TRBV5-1 and TRBJ1-5; the D is unclear. CDR1 and CDR2 (germline): SGHRS, YFSETQ. Trimming cost V 2 bases and J 5 bases, with 14 bases left between them. The length of the CDR3 is 15 residues.

V and J are TRBV7-2 and TRBJ2-7; TRBD2 matches at 9 bases. The length of the CDR3 is 14 residues. Trimming cost V 5 bases and J 3 bases; bases outside gene matches: 5. Germline V gives CDR1 SGHTA, CDR2 FQGNSA. CDR3 bases: TGTGCCAGCAGCGCCCGCGGGGGGGACTACGAGCAGTACTTC. It translates to CASSARGGDYEQYF.

The rearrangement joins TRBV5-1 to TRBJ1-2; tentative D call: TRBD1 (5 bases). Germline CDR1 SGHRS, CDR2 YFSETQ. CDR3 length: 15 residues. V was clipped by 4 bases and J by 8 bases, with 21 bases between them. CDR3 coding DNA: TGCGCCAGCAGCCCCGAAATGGGCAGGGCGGGGGGCTACACCTTC. This gives the protein CASSPEMGRAGGYTF. Complete variable domain (other parts from reference TRBV5-1 and TRBJ1-2): KAGVTQTPRYLIKTRGQQVTLSCSPISGHRSVSWYQQTPGQGLQFLFEYFSETQRNKGNFPGRFSGRQFSNSRSEMNVSTLELGDSALYLCASSPEMGRAGGYTFGSGTRLTVV.

V usage is TRBV5-1 and J usage is TRBJ2-7; tentative D call: TRBD2 (6 bases). This CDR3 is 12 amino acids long. The germline V gene encodes CDR1 SGHRS and CDR2 YFSETQ. The germline V and J ends were trimmed by 2 bases and 6 bases, with 9 bases remaining between them. The CDR3 sequence: CASSFGTGEQYF. In nucleotides, the CDR3 is TGCGCCAGCAGCTTTGGGACTGGCGAGCAGTACTTC.

The chain couples TRBV3-1 (or the pseudogene TRBV3-2) to TRBJ2-7; D uncertain. V gave up 0 bases and J gave up 2 bases, with 2 bases separating them. From germline, CDR1 is LGHDT and CDR2 YNNKEL (reference sequence). The CDR3 sequence is 12 residues long. CDR3 sequence reads: CASSQDTYEQYF. CDR3 nucleotides: TGTGCCAGCAGCCAAGATACCTACGAGCAGTACTTC.

This chain uses TRBV5-1 with TRBJ1-1, with D possibly being TRBD1 (6 bases). The CDR3 spans 15 residues. The V end lost 1 base, the J end lost 0 bases, and 10 bases lay between the germline ends. Looked up from germline, CDR1 is SGHRS and CDR2 is YFSETQ. CDR3 DNA sequence: TGCGCCAGCAGCTTGAGTCAGGGGCTGAACACTGAAGCTTTCTTT. Its protein product is CASSLSQGLNTEAFF.

The V gene is TRBV18, the J gene TRBJ1-1; D call uncertain. The V gene's germline CDR1 is KGHSH and CDR2 LQKENI. Deletions cut 3 bases from V and 6 bases from J, with 14 bases between. The CDR3 runs 14 residues. CDR3 coding DNA: TGTGCCAGCTCACCGACTTCGACTGCATCTGAAGCTTTCTTT. It yields the protein CASSPTSTASEAFF. The complete variable domain, with remaining parts taken from reference TRBV18 and TRBJ1-1, reads NAGVMQNPRHLVRRRGQEARLRCSPMKGHSHVYWYRQLPEEGLKFMVYLQKENIIDESGMPKERFSAEFPKEGPSILRIQQVVRGDSAAYFCASSPTSTASEAFFGQGTRLTVV.

The CDR3 protein is CASSIMSEGTEAFF. The CDR3 DNA is TGTGCCAGTAGTATAATGAGCGAGGGCACTGAAGCTTTCTTT. The V call is TRBV19, the J call TRBJ1-1; D is uncertain. CDR3 length equals 14 residues. The germline CDR1 and CDR2 sequences are LNHDA and SQIVND (reference sequence). The ends were cut back, 2 bases at V and 4 bases at J, with 11 bases in the middle.

There are many counts of this clone. V and J are TRBV3-1 (or the pseudogene TRBV3-2) and TRBJ2-7; tentative D call: TRBD2 (6 bases). Germline assignment: CDR1 LGHDT and CDR2 YNNKEL (reference sequence). V gave up 0 bases and J gave up 7 bases, with 19 bases separating them. This CDR3 has 16 residues. The CDR3 region is CASSQDGRGGEGEQYF. The CDR3 coding sequence is TGTGCCAGCAGCCAAGATGGGCGGGGAGGAGAAGGGGAGCAGTACTTC.

The chain carries TRBV5-4 and TRBJ2-3, with D unresolved. Germline V gives CDR1 SGHNT, CDR2 YYREEE (reference sequence). The CDR3 runs 13 residues. Trimming shortened V by 3 bases and J by 5 bases, and 10 bases separated the two germline ends. Here the CDR3 DNA reads TGTGCCAGCAGCTCAGACTCTGTAGATACGCAGTATTTT. This codes for CASSSDSVDTQYF. Based on the CDR3 plus reference TRBV5-4 and TRBJ2-3, the full variable domain is ETGVTQSPTHLIKTRGQQVTLRCSSQSGHNTVSWYQQALGQGPQFIFQYYREEENGRGNFPPRFSGLQFPNYSSELNVNALELDDSALYLCASSSDSVDTQYFGPGTRLTVL.

The chain links TRBV7-3 to TRBJ2-2, with D perhaps matching TRBD1 (5 bases). Trimming stripped 1 base from V and 2 bases from J, with 17 bases between. The CDR3 is made up of 18 amino acids. Per the germline V gene, CDR1 is SGHTA and CDR2 is FQGTGA. CDR3 region: CASSLNRWAQENTGELFF. DNA of the CDR3: TGTGCCAGCAGCTTAAATCGGTGGGCACAGGAAAACACCGGGGAGCTGTTTTTT.

V usage is TRBV6-5 and J usage is TRBJ1-6; D not certain. V lost 4 bases, J lost 9 bases, and 13 bases lay in between. This CDR3 is 14 amino acids long. CDR1 and CDR2 (germline): MNHEY, SVGAGI. The CDR3 loop reads CASSLPSDGSPLHF. The CDR3 coding sequence is TGTGCCAGCAGTTTGCCCAGCGACGGTTCACCCCTCCACTTT.

J is TRBJ1-1 and V is TRBV6-2 or TRBV6-3, with TRBD1 as a possible D gene (6 bases). V lost 3 bases and J 6 bases, leaving 14 bases between the germline ends. CDR3 length equals 14 residues. CDR1 and CDR2 (germline): MNHEY, SVGEGT. CDR3 nucleotide sequence: TGTGCCAGCAGTTATGCAGGGGCTCACGCTGAAGCTTTCTTT. As protein: CASSYAGAHAEAFF.

This chain links TRBV28 with TRBJ2-5, with D maybe TRBD2 (7 bases). V was cut by 4 bases and J by 6 bases, with 15 bases left in between. CDR1 and CDR2 (germline): MDHEN, SYDVKM. The CDR3 runs 14 residues. CDR3 protein: CASSSAGGRKTQYF. CDR3 in DNA: TGTGCCAGCAGTTCCGCCGGGGGGCGAAAGACCCAGTACTTC.

The V gene is TRBV18, the J gene TRBJ1-1, with D possibly being TRBD1 (5 bases). CDR1 is KGHSH, CDR2 LQKENI, per germline. Between the trimmed V and J ends, which lost 3 bases and 0 bases, there was a span of 17 bases. The CDR3 is made up of 17 amino acids. The CDR3 is CASSPPDRTLMNTEAFF. The CDR3 region has the DNA TGTGCCAGCTCACCCCCTGACAGAACCCTTATGAACACTGAAGCTTTCTTT. The full variable domain, rest sourced from reference TRBV18 and TRBJ1-1, is NAGVMQNPRHLVRRRGQEARLRCSPMKGHSHVYWYRQLPEEGLKFMVYLQKENIIDESGMPKERFSAEFPKEGPSILRIQQVVRGDSAAYFCASSPPDRTLMNTEAFFGQGTRLTVV.

The sample holds a few counts of this clone. The V gene is TRBV24-1, the J gene TRBJ2-2; 10 bases map to TRBD1. The CDR3 spans 14 residues. The germline CDR1 and CDR2 sequences are KGHDR and SFDVKD. V lost 9 bases and J lost 5; bases outside the gene matches: 5. In DNA, the CDR3 is TGTGCCACCGCCCGGACAGGGGGTACCGGGGAGCTGTTTTTT. It yields the protein CATARTGGTGELFF.

This clone was picked up one time. The chain couples TRBV6-1 to TRBJ2-1; no firm D call. V lost 0 bases and J 11 bases, leaving 11 bases between the germline ends. Germline CDR1 MNHNS, CDR2 SASEGT. The CDR3 length is 13 residues. CDR3 in DNA: TGTGCCAGCAGTGAAGCGCGCAGGAACCAGCAGTTCTTC. It yields the protein CASSEARRNQQFF.

This clone was picked up one time. This chain links TRBV6-4 with TRBJ1-2; D is ambiguous. V lost 0 bases, J lost 2 bases, and 16 bases lay in between. This CDR3 is built from 17 residues. CDR1 and CDR2 (germline): MRHNA, SNTAGT. CDR3 residues: CASSDSIRICRNYGYTF. CDR3 nucleotide sequence: TGTGCCAGCAGTGACTCGATTCGCATATGCAGGAACTATGGCTACACCTTC.

The rearrangement joins TRBV9 to TRBJ2-7, with 12 nucleotides matching TRBD2. CDR1 SGDLS and CDR2 YYNGEE come from the germline V gene. The CDR3 spans 14 residues. With 2 bases clipped from V and 5 bases from J, the junction kept 2 bases outside the gene matches. DNA for the CDR3: TGTGCCAGCAGCGTCAGACTAGCGGGAGACGAGCAGTACTTC. Residues: CASSVRLAGDEQYF.

This sequence joins TRBV5-1 and TRBJ1-1, with a tentative D call TRBD1 (5 bases). V was pared by 0 bases and J by 4 bases, with 10 bases between. This CDR3 comprises 14 residues. The germline gives CDR1 SGHRS, CDR2 YFSETQ. CDR3: CASSLVGGSTEAFF. In DNA form, the CDR3 reads TGCGCCAGCAGCTTGGTGGGGGGTAGCACTGAAGCTTTCTTT. The variable domain in full, with the rest retrieved from reference TRBV5-1 and TRBJ1-1, is KAGVTQTPRYLIKTRGQQVTLSCSPISGHRSVSWYQQTPGQGLQFLFEYFSETQRNKGNFPGRFSGRQFSNSRSEMNVSTLELGDSALYLCASSLVGGSTEAFFGQGTRLTVV.

The genes are TRBV29-1 and TRBJ2-3, with D perhaps matching TRBD1 (6 bases). The V gene's germline CDR1 is SQVTM and CDR2 ANQGSEA. The germline V and J ends were trimmed by 3 bases and 2 bases, with 18 bases remaining between them. This CDR3 has 16 residues. The CDR3 here is CSVEDRYRTPTDTQYF. The CDR3 DNA reads TGCAGCGTTGAGGACAGATATAGAACCCCCACAGATACGCAGTATTTT.

The chain joins TRBV30 to TRBJ1-2, with D possibly matching TRBD1 (5 bases). The length of the CDR3 is 17 residues. V was cut by 7 bases and J by 2 bases, with 26 bases left in between. CDR1 and CDR2 (germline): GTSNPN, SVGIG (reference sequence). The CDR3 coding sequence is TGTGCCTCACTACCCCTAGACAGATATAAGTCGAACTATGGCTACACCTTC. It codes for CASLPLDRYKSNYGYTF. Together with reference TRBV30 and TRBJ1-2, the CDR3 gives the full variable domain: SQTIHQWPATLVQPVGSPLSLECTVEGTSNPNLYWYRQAAGRGLQLLFYSVGIGQISSEVPQNLSASRPQDRQFILSSKKLLLSDSGFYLCASLPLDRYKSNYGYTFGSGTRLTVV.

The chain couples TRBV19 to TRBJ2-7; 7 nucleotides match TRBD2. J lost 3 bases, V lost 6 bases, and 14 bases had no gene match. There are 16 residues in the CDR3. Germline V CDR1 and CDR2: LNHDA, SQIVND (reference sequence). CDR3 in amino acids: CASRGGTALLGYEQYF. In nucleotides, the CDR3 is TGTGCCAGTAGGGGGGGGACGGCACTCTTGGGCTACGAGCAGTACTTC.

This clone has a count of ten or more. This rearrangement joins TRBV28 to TRBJ2-7; 9 bases align to TRBD1. Germline CDR1 and CDR2: MDHEN and SYDVKM. The trim removed 4 bases at V and 4 bases at J, leaving 8 bases unmatched. This CDR3 comprises 15 residues. As DNA, the CDR3 is TGTGCCAGCAGTTCCCACCCGGACAGGGGTTACGAGCAGTACTTC. Protein sequence: CASSSHPDRGYEQYF.

The V gene is TRBV18, the J gene TRBJ2-7; D is ambiguous. The CDR3 loop spans 11 amino acids. Looked up from germline, CDR1 is KGHSH and CDR2 is LQKENI. V lost 4 bases, J lost 3 bases, and 4 bases lay in between. The CDR3 DNA follows: TGTGCCAGCTCACGCGACTACGAGCAGTACTTC. It codes for CASSRDYEQYF.

This chain joins TRBV15 and TRBJ2-3; a possible D gene is TRBD1 (5 bases). This CDR3 is built from 14 residues. The germline gives CDR1 LNHNV, CDR2 YYDKDF (reference sequence). Trimming removed 8 bases from V and 5 bases from J, with 17 bases in between. CDR3 sequence (DNA): TGTGCCACCTCTCCCGGCAGGGCTAAAGATACGCAGTATTTT. Protein product: CATSPGRAKDTQYF.

This clone has a single count. The chain is built from TRBV12-3 or TRBV12-4 and TRBJ2-1; unclear D gene. V was cut by 7 bases and J by 7 bases, with 14 bases left in between. CDR3 length: 13 amino acids. CDR3 in amino acids: CASTSTLRNEQFF. The DNA of the CDR3 is TGTGCCAGCACCTCCACCCTCAGAAATGAGCAGTTCTTC.

The rearrangement joins TRBV19 to TRBJ2-1; D is unclear. The CDR3 loop spans 14 amino acids. The germline gives CDR1 LNHDA, CDR2 SQIVND (reference sequence). V was pared by 4 bases and J by 5 bases, with 12 bases between. The CDR3 protein is CASSRPSKDNEQFF. The DNA of the CDR3 is TGTGCCAGTAGTAGGCCATCAAAAGACAATGAGCAGTTCTTC.

This clone was observed a handful of times. The chain links TRBV5-1 to TRBJ2-1, with 9 bases identical to TRBD1. The CDR3 runs to 16 residues. Germline V gene data show CDR1 as SGHRS and CDR2 as YFSETQ. V shed 2 bases and J 8 bases; nucleotides not matched to a gene: 11. CDR3 nucleotide sequence: TGCGCCAGCAGCTTTGTTCCGGGACAGGGAATAGATGAGCAGTTCTTC. Its translation: CASSFVPGQGIDEQFF.

Worth noting for this clone: Other DNA sequences in the same sample also yield this CDR3. CDR3 in DNA: TGTGCCAGCAGCCCCGGCGGGACAGATACGCAGTATTTT. Protein: CASSPGGTDTQYF. This chain links TRBV3-1 (or the pseudogene TRBV3-2) with TRBJ2-3; perhaps TRBD2 as D (5 bases). Trimming took off 4 bases at V and 3 bases at J, with 8 bases between the two ends. The germline gives CDR1 LGHDT, CDR2 YNNKEL (reference sequence). This CDR3 has 13 amino acids.